This is a list of T cell receptor beta chains from one sample in a study of cytomegalovirus exposure and HLA in healthy donors. The protocol was immunoSEQ multiplex PCR, while the TCRdb copy is restricted to in-frame clones and leaves out a portion. In the table there are some 210,000 clones, about 85% of which are singletons. Sequencing used PBMCs. Every receptor here comes from a woman aged 45-65 years in good health and CMV-seropositive. Each CDR3 is given with its conserved first and last residue. A D gene is named only where the DNA matches it firmly. Some rows mark clone size as missing; the rest say once, few, many or name a class of expanded clone.

D,J,size,V,DNA,CDR3
NA,TRBJ1-6,NA,TRBV19,TGTGCTTTACACGGAGGGTCGAATTCACCCCTCCACTTT,CALHGGSNSPLHF
NA,TRBJ2-5,NA,TRBV5-1,TGCGCCAGCAGCTTGGAGGCTAGCGAGGGGACCCAGTACTTC,CASSLEASEGTQYF
TRBD1,TRBJ1-3,NA,TRBV5-5,TGTGCCAGCAGCTTGACAGGACAGGGGAGAAACACCATATATTTT,CASSLTGQGRNTIYF
NA,TRBJ2-2,NA,TRBV7-8,TGTGCCAGCAGCTTAGGAGCGGGGGAGCTGTTTTTT,CASSLGAGELFF
NA,TRBJ1-1,NA,TRBV11-2,TGTGCCAGCAGCCCTAACACTGAAGCTTTCTTT,CASSPNTEAFF
NA,TRBJ2-2,NA,TRBV6-4,TGTGCCAGCAGTCACCAGCTGGGAGACCGGGAGCTGTTTTTT,CASSHQLGDRELFF
NA,TRBJ2-5,NA,TRBV10-1,TGCGCCAGCAGTGAGTCGGGACTTCAAGAGACCCAGTACTTC,CASSESGLQETQYF
NA,TRBJ2-3,few,TRBV6-4,TGTGCCAGCAGTGCCGTTTCGAGGAATACAGATACGCAGTATTTT,CASSAVSRNTDTQYF
NA,TRBJ1-6,NA,TRBV30,TGTGCCTGGAGCGGGGACTATAATTCACCCCTCCACTTT,CAWSGDYNSPLHF
NA,TRBJ2-2,NA,TRBV30,TGTGCCGCTGGAAGTCTACAGGGAAGTTTCACCGGGGAGCTGTTTTTT,CAAGSLQGSFTGELFF
NA,TRBJ2-7,NA,TRBV5-1,TGCGCCAGCAGTCGCCATCCTTTTCTTAGCAGTAAGTCCTACGAGCAGTACTTC,CASSRHPFLSSKSYEQYF
TRBD1,TRBJ2-1,NA,TRBV28,TGTGCCACCCGGACAGGCGCCAATGAGCAGTTCTTC,CATRTGANEQFF
NA,TRBJ2-1,NA,TRBV18,TGTGCCAGCTCACCGACCCCAGGGGCTGAGCAGTTCTTC,CASSPTPGAEQFF
NA,TRBJ2-7,NA,TRBV7-6,TGTGCCAGCAGCTCCCCCCCAGAGCGTTGCGAGCAGTACTTC,CASSSPPERCEQYF
TRBD1,TRBJ2-7,NA,TRBV19,TGTGCCAGTAGCACAGGGGGACAGGGGGCATCCTACGAGCAGTACTTC,CASSTGGQGASYEQYF
TRBD1,TRBJ1-2,NA,TRBV30,TGTGCCTGGACCGGCCCGACAGGGGCTAACTATGGCTACACCTTC,CAWTGPTGANYGYTF
NA,TRBJ2-7,NA,TRBV19,TGTGCCAGTAGTGCGGGTCCCCTAACCTACGAGCAGTACTTC,CASSAGPLTYEQYF
TRBD1,TRBJ1-2,NA,TRBV20-1,TGCAGTGCCCCGGACAGGAATGGCTACACCTTC,CSAPDRNGYTF
NA,TRBJ2-5,NA,TRBV7-2,TGTGCCAGCCTGGGGCAACACCAAGAGACCCAGTACTTC,CASLGQHQETQYF